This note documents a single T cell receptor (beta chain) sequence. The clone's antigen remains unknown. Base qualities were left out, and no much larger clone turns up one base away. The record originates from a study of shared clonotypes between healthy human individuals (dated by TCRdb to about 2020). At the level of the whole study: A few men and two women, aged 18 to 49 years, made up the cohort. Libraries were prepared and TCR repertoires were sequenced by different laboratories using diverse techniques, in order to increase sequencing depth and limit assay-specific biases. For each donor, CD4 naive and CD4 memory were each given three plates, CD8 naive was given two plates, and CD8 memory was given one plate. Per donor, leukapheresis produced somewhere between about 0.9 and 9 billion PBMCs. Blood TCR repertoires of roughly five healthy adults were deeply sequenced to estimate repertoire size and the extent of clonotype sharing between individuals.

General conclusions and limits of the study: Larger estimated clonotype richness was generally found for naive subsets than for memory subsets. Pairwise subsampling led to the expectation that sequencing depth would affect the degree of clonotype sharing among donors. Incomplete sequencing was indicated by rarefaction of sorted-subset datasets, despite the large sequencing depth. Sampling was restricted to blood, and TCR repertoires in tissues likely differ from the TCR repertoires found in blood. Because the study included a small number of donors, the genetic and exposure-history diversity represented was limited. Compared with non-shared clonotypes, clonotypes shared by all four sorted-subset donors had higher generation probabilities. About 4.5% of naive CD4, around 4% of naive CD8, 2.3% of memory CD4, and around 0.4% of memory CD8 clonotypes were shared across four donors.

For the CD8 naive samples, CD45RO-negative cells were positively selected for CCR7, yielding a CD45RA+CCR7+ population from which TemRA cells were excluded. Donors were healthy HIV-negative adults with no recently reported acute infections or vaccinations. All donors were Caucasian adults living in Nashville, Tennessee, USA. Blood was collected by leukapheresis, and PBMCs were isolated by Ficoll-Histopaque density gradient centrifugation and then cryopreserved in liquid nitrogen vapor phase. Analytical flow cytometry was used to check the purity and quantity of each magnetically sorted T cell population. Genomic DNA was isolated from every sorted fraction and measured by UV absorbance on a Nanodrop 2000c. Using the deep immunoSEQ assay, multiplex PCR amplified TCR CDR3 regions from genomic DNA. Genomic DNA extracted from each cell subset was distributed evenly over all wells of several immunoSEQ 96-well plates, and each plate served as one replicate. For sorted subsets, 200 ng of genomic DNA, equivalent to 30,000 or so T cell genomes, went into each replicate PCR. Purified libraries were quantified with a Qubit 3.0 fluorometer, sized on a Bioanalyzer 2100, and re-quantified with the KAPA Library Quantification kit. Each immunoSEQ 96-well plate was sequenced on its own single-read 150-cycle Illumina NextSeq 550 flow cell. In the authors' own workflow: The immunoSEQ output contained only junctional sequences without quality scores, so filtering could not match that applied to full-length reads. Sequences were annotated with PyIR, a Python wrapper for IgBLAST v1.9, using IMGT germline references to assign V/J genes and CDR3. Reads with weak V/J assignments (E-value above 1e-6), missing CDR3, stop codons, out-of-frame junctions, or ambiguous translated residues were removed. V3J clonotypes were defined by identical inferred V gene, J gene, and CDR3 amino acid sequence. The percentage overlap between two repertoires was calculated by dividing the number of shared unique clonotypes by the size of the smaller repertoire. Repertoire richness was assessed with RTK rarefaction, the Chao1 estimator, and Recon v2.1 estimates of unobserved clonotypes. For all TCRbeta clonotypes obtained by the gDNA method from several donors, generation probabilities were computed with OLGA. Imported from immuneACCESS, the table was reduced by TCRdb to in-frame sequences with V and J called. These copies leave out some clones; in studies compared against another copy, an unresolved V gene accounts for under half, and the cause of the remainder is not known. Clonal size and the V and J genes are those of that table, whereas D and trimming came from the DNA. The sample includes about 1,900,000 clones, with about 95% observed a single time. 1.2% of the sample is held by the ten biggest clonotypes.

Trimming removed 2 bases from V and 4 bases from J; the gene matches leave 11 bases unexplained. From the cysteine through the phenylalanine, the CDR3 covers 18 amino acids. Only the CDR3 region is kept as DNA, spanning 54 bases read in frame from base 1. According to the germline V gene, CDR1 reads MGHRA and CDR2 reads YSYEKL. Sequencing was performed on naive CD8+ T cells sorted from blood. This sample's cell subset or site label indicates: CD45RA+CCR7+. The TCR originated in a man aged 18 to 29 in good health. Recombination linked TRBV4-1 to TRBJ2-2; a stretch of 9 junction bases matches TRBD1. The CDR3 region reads CASSQLPGGTGTTGELFF. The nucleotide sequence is TGCGCCAGCAGCCAATTGCCTGGGGGGACAGGGACCACCGGGGAGCTGTTTTTT.